The present entry profiles one T cell receptor (beta chain) with its context. The antigen is not known. Generated by immunoSEQ multiplex PCR, the TCRdb table keeps only in-frame clones and is missing some. This sample has 150,000 to 180,000 clones, with approximately 86% found just once. The data were taken from a study of cytomegalovirus exposure and HLA in healthy donors. Study-level findings and limits: The TCR clusters that emerged in the first cohort tended, a later analysis found, to co-occur in the 120 validation repertoires. Among TCR beta chains, those listed as cytomegalovirus-associated numbered over 150.

Separate from the approximately 670-subject first cohort, the approximately 120-subject validation cohort was the one that the donors belonged to. Looked up from germline, CDR1 is LNHDA and CDR2 is SQIVND (reference sequence). J was trimmed by 4 bases and V by 6 bases; bases with no gene match: 5. CDR3 size: 13 residues. The specimen sequenced was PBMCs. The rearrangement joins TRBV19 to TRBJ1-2, with 7 bases that match TRBD1. This clonotype was obtained from a man younger than 30 in good health and CMV-seropositive. CDR3 amino acids: CASRRQGSYGYTF. The DNA of the CDR3 is TGTGCCAGTAGAAGACAGGGTAGCTATGGCTACACCTTC. Together with reference TRBV19 and TRBJ1-2, the CDR3 gives the full variable domain: DGGITQSPKYLFRKEGQNVTLSCEQNLNHDAMYWYRQDPGQGLRLIYYSQIVNDFQKGDIAEGYSVSREKKESFPLTVTSAQKNPTAFYLCASRRQGSYGYTFGSGTRLTVV.